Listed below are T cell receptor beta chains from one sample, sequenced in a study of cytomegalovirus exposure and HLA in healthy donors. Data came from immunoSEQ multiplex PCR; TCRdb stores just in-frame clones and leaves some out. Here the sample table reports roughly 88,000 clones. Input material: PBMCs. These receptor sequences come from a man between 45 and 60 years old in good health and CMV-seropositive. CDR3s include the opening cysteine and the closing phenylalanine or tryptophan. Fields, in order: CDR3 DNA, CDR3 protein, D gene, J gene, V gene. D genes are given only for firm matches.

cdr3_nt: TGTGCCAGCTCCGATGGGTACAGTCAGCCCCAGCATTTT
cdr3_aa: CASSDGYSQPQHF
d_call: .
j_call: TRBJ1-5
v_call: TRBV6-6

cdr3_nt: TGTGCCAGCAGCCCGGGGACTAGCGGGAGTGGGGAGCTGTTTTTT
cdr3_aa: CASSPGTSGSGELFF
d_call: TRBD2
j_call: TRBJ2-2
v_call: TRBV7-9

cdr3_nt: TGTGCCAGTAGTATAGAACGGGACTACGAGCAGTACTTC
cdr3_aa: CASSIERDYEQYF
d_call: .
j_call: TRBJ2-7
v_call: TRBV19

cdr3_nt: TGTGCCAGCAGTTACGACAGGGGGGGAGAAAAACTGTTTTTT
cdr3_aa: CASSYDRGGEKLFF
d_call: TRBD1
j_call: TRBJ1-4
v_call: TRBV6-5

cdr3_nt: TGTGCCAGCAGTTTAGATGGTCGTGGGAGAGGAGGCACGCAGTATTTT
cdr3_aa: CASSLDGRGRGGTQYF
d_call: .
j_call: TRBJ2-3
v_call: TRBV27

cdr3_nt: TGTGCCAGCAGCCCATTCGACAGCCGGAACACTGAAGCTTTCTTT
cdr3_aa: CASSPFDSRNTEAFF
d_call: .
j_call: TRBJ1-1
v_call: TRBV7-9

cdr3_nt: TGTGCCAGCAGCTTAGCCCTATGGACTAGCGGGAGAGAGACCCAGTACTTC
cdr3_aa: CASSLALWTSGRETQYF
d_call: TRBD2
j_call: TRBJ2-5
v_call: TRBV11-3

cdr3_nt: TGTGCCTGGAGTGTTTCCTGGACTAGCGGGGGACAAGAGACCCAGTACTTC
cdr3_aa: CAWSVSWTSGGQETQYF
d_call: TRBD2
j_call: TRBJ2-5
v_call: TRBV30

cdr3_nt: TGTGCCACCAGCAGAGATAGGGGACTAGCGGGAGGGCTCTACAATGAGCAGTTCTTC
cdr3_aa: CATSRDRGLAGGLYNEQFF
d_call: TRBD2
j_call: TRBJ2-1
v_call: TRBV15

cdr3_nt: TGCGCCAGCAGCCAAGTGGTACAGGGTTACACTGAAGCTTTCTTT
cdr3_aa: CASSQVVQGYTEAFF
d_call: .
j_call: TRBJ1-1
v_call: TRBV4-1

cdr3_nt: TGTGCCAGCACCCCTGGACAACCCTACGAGCAGTACTTC
cdr3_aa: CASTPGQPYEQYF
d_call: .
j_call: TRBJ2-7
v_call: TRBV28

cdr3_nt: TGTGCTAGCAGCTCCCAGCCCTGGGGACAGCTGAGCACAGATACGCAGTATTTT
cdr3_aa: CASSSQPWGQLSTDTQYF
d_call: TRBD1
j_call: TRBJ2-3
v_call: TRBV7-7

cdr3_nt: TGTGCCAGCAGCAACCGCGGTTGCACGTGTATTGAAGCTTTCTTT
cdr3_aa: CASSNRGCTCIEAFF
d_call: .
j_call: TRBJ1-1
v_call: TRBV21-1

cdr3_nt: TGTGCCAGCAACGTGGCTAGCGGGGGCTCCTACAATGAGCAGTTCTTC
cdr3_aa: CASNVASGGSYNEQFF
d_call: TRBD2
j_call: TRBJ2-1
v_call: TRBV11-3

cdr3_nt: TGCGCCAGCAGTGCCCGACAGGGGGTAGCTGGAAACACCATATATTTT
cdr3_aa: CASSARQGVAGNTIYF
d_call: TRBD1
j_call: TRBJ1-3
v_call: TRBV28

cdr3_nt: TGTGCCAGTAGTATAGTGGCACAGATGGCTGGGGCCAACGTCCTGACTTTC
cdr3_aa: CASSIVAQMAGANVLTF
d_call: .
j_call: TRBJ2-6
v_call: TRBV19

cdr3_nt: TGTGCCAGCAGCCCTCGCCCGGGCAATCAGCCCCAGCATTTT
cdr3_aa: CASSPRPGNQPQHF
d_call: .
j_call: TRBJ1-5
v_call: TRBV6-5

cdr3_nt: TGTGCCAGCAGCCTAACCGCGGCCGCGACGGGCACTGAAGCTTTCTTT
cdr3_aa: CASSLTAAATGTEAFF
d_call: .
j_call: TRBJ1-1
v_call: TRBV13

cdr3_nt: TGTGCCAGCAGCTCCGGGACATCGGAGACCCAGTACTTC
cdr3_aa: CASSSGTSETQYF
d_call: .
j_call: TRBJ2-5
v_call: TRBV5-6

cdr3_nt: TGTGCCAGCAGCTTACCAGGGTCTATGAACACTGAAGCTTTCTTT
cdr3_aa: CASSLPGSMNTEAFF
d_call: .
j_call: TRBJ1-1
v_call: TRBV7-9

cdr3_nt: TGTGCCAGCAGTTCTCCGGGACAGGGACATTTGAAGCAGTACTTC
cdr3_aa: CASSSPGQGHLKQYF
d_call: TRBD1
j_call: TRBJ2-7
v_call: TRBV28

cdr3_nt: TGTGCCAGCCGCACCCGGGACAGGGGATGGGGCTGGGAGACCCAGTACTTC
cdr3_aa: CASRTRDRGWGWETQYF
d_call: TRBD1
j_call: TRBJ2-5
v_call: TRBV19

cdr3_nt: TGTGCCAGCAGTTACTTGCTAGCAACCGATACGCAGTATTTT
cdr3_aa: CASSYLLATDTQYF
d_call: .
j_call: TRBJ2-3
v_call: TRBV6-5

cdr3_nt: TGCAGCGTTCTAGGAGACAGGGAGGTTGGCTACACCTTC
cdr3_aa: CSVLGDREVGYTF
d_call: TRBD1
j_call: TRBJ1-2
v_call: TRBV29-1

cdr3_nt: TGTGCCAGCAGCGCCGCCGCCCCGGGACAGTCCTATGGCTACACCTTC
cdr3_aa: CASSAAAPGQSYGYTF
d_call: TRBD1
j_call: TRBJ1-2
v_call: TRBV9

cdr3_nt: TGTGCCTCCATCTCTGGGACAGGGGTTTACTACAATGAGCAGTTCTTC
cdr3_aa: CASISGTGVYYNEQFF
d_call: TRBD1
j_call: TRBJ2-1
v_call: TRBV30

cdr3_nt: TGTGCCAGCAGCCAAGGAGGAGGGCCCATCGAGACCCAGTACTTC
cdr3_aa: CASSQGGGPIETQYF
d_call: .
j_call: TRBJ2-5
v_call: TRBV4-2

cdr3_nt: TGTGCCAGCAGCTTATTGGGTCAGGCTGAAGCTTTCTTT
cdr3_aa: CASSLLGQAEAFF
d_call: .
j_call: TRBJ1-1
v_call: TRBV11-2

cdr3_nt: TGTGCCAGCAGTTACCGGGGACTTCAGACTGGGGATGAGCAGTTCTTC
cdr3_aa: CASSYRGLQTGDEQFF
d_call: .
j_call: TRBJ2-1
v_call: TRBV6-5

cdr3_nt: TGTGCCAGCAGCTCAACAGGGGGCCTAAACTATGGCTACACCTTC
cdr3_aa: CASSSTGGLNYGYTF
d_call: TRBD1
j_call: TRBJ1-2
v_call: TRBV7-2

cdr3_nt: TGTGCCAGCAGTTTCAACAGGTATTCCGGGGAGCTGTTTTTT
cdr3_aa: CASSFNRYSGELFF
d_call: .
j_call: TRBJ2-2
v_call: TRBV2

cdr3_nt: TGTGCCTGGAGTGGTACTGAAGCCAAAAACATTCAGTACTTC
cdr3_aa: CAWSGTEAKNIQYF
d_call: .
j_call: TRBJ2-4
v_call: TRBV30

cdr3_nt: TGTGCCAGTAGTATGCAAGGGGTTCGGCATCAGCCCCAGCATTTT
cdr3_aa: CASSMQGVRHQPQHF
d_call: .
j_call: TRBJ1-5
v_call: TRBV19

cdr3_nt: TGTGCCAGCAGCTTAAGACAGGGGTCCTACGAGCAGTACTTC
cdr3_aa: CASSLRQGSYEQYF
d_call: TRBD1
j_call: TRBJ2-7
v_call: TRBV11-3

cdr3_nt: TGTGCCAGCAGTTTAGAGGGACAGGGGACTTGGAACACTGAAGCTTTCTTT
cdr3_aa: CASSLEGQGTWNTEAFF
d_call: TRBD1
j_call: TRBJ1-1
v_call: TRBV5-8

cdr3_nt: TGTGCCAGCTCACCACGGGAGGGGTTGAACACTGAAGCTTTCTTT
cdr3_aa: CASSPREGLNTEAFF
d_call: .
j_call: TRBJ1-1
v_call: TRBV18

cdr3_nt: TGTGCCAGCAGCTTACAAGGGGAGGCTGAAGCTTTCTTT
cdr3_aa: CASSLQGEAEAFF
d_call: .
j_call: TRBJ1-1
v_call: TRBV7-9

cdr3_nt: TGCAGCGTTGAAGGTCTGGACAGGGCAGGCGCCTACGAGCAGTACTTC
cdr3_aa: CSVEGLDRAGAYEQYF
d_call: TRBD1
j_call: TRBJ2-7
v_call: TRBV29-1

cdr3_nt: TGTGCCAGCAGCCAAGATAACGAGCAGTACTTC
cdr3_aa: CASSQDNEQYF
d_call: .
j_call: TRBJ2-7
v_call: TRBV4-2

cdr3_nt: TGTGCCAGCAGCTTAGCGCAGGTAGCGGAGGGCAATGAGCAGTTCTTC
cdr3_aa: CASSLAQVAEGNEQFF
d_call: .
j_call: TRBJ2-1
v_call: TRBV7-6

cdr3_nt: TGTGCCAGCAGCCCCCGTCCAGCGGGGAGCTCCTACAATGAGCAGTTCTTC
cdr3_aa: CASSPRPAGSSYNEQFF
d_call: TRBD2
j_call: TRBJ2-1
v_call: TRBV7-9

cdr3_nt: TGTGCCAGCAGCTTAACGCTGGCAGGGGGCTACACCTTC
cdr3_aa: CASSLTLAGGYTF
d_call: .
j_call: TRBJ1-2
v_call: TRBV7-3

cdr3_nt: TGCGCCAGCAGCCAAGGAGTAAGGACAGGGGATACTGAAGCTTTCTTT
cdr3_aa: CASSQGVRTGDTEAFF
d_call: TRBD1
j_call: TRBJ1-1
v_call: TRBV4-3

cdr3_nt: TGCGCCAGCCCTTGGGACAGCCAGCAATTGAACACTGAAGCTTTCTTT
cdr3_aa: CASPWDSQQLNTEAFF
d_call: TRBD1
j_call: TRBJ1-1
v_call: TRBV10-1

cdr3_nt: TGTGCCAGCAGCTCGAGACCCCAGGGGAACACTGAAGCTTTCTTT
cdr3_aa: CASSSRPQGNTEAFF
d_call: .
j_call: TRBJ1-1
v_call: TRBV13

cdr3_nt: TGTGCCAGCAGCGCAGGGGTCTCAGATACGCAGTATTTT
cdr3_aa: CASSAGVSDTQYF
d_call: .
j_call: TRBJ2-3
v_call: TRBV6-1

cdr3_nt: TGTGCCAGCATAAGGGACAGGGGGACCTACGAGCAGTACTTC
cdr3_aa: CASIRDRGTYEQYF
d_call: TRBD1
j_call: TRBJ2-7
v_call: TRBV7-9

cdr3_nt: TGTGCCAGCACCCCCGTTCCGAACACTGAAGCTTTCTTT
cdr3_aa: CASTPVPNTEAFF
d_call: .
j_call: TRBJ1-1
v_call: TRBV7-2

cdr3_nt: TGTGCCAGCAGTTCATTAGCGGGAGATATCAATGAGCAGTTCTTC
cdr3_aa: CASSSLAGDINEQFF
d_call: TRBD2
j_call: TRBJ2-1
v_call: TRBV28

cdr3_nt: TGTGCCATCAGTGACGCACTAGCGGGAGCAGATACGCAGTATTTT
cdr3_aa: CAISDALAGADTQYF
d_call: TRBD2
j_call: TRBJ2-3
v_call: TRBV10-3

cdr3_nt: TGTGCCAGTAGTATGAGGAGGGCTAGCGGGGACACCGGGGAGCTGTTTTTT
cdr3_aa: CASSMRRASGDTGELFF
d_call: TRBD2
j_call: TRBJ2-2
v_call: TRBV19

cdr3_nt: TGTGCCAGCAGTTACTCGAGGGTCTATGGCTACACCTTC
cdr3_aa: CASSYSRVYGYTF
d_call: .
j_call: TRBJ1-2
v_call: TRBV6-5

cdr3_nt: TGTGCCAGCAGCGCCTCCGGGACTTCCGACTGGCAGTATTTT
cdr3_aa: CASSASGTSDWQYF
d_call: .
j_call: TRBJ2-3
v_call: TRBV7-9

cdr3_nt: TGCGCCAGCAGGACGGACAGGGGTGGGGAGACCCAGTACTTC
cdr3_aa: CASRTDRGGETQYF
d_call: TRBD1
j_call: TRBJ2-5
v_call: TRBV5-1

cdr3_nt: TGTGCCAGCAGTCGGGGAGGGCCGCCCTACAATGAGCAGTTCTTC
cdr3_aa: CASSRGGPPYNEQFF
d_call: TRBD2
j_call: TRBJ2-1
v_call: TRBV28

cdr3_nt: TGTGCCAGCTCAGGGGACAGGACTTCCTACGAGCAGTACTTC
cdr3_aa: CASSGDRTSYEQYF
d_call: TRBD1
j_call: TRBJ2-7
v_call: TRBV18

cdr3_nt: TGTGCCAGCAGCTTGGCTGGCCCCTACGAGCAGTACTTC
cdr3_aa: CASSLAGPYEQYF
d_call: .
j_call: TRBJ2-7
v_call: TRBV5-6

cdr3_nt: TGTGCCAGCAGCAAACAGGGATCCACTGAAGCTTTCTTT
cdr3_aa: CASSKQGSTEAFF
d_call: .
j_call: TRBJ1-1
v_call: TRBV4-2